These 25 T cell receptor beta chains came from one sample sequenced in a study of tumor-infiltrating lymphocytes in primary liver carcinoma. Blood RNA was derived from unsorted whole blood, and germline DNA was extracted too. Priming with a constant-region primer yielded TCR beta cDNA from around 0.45 ug total RNA. Three nested multiplex PCR rounds of slightly modified ARM-PCR generated TCR beta libraries. With TRBV1-TRBV30 forward primers and a C-beta reverse primer, the first two PCR rounds were run for 10 to 11 cycles each. TCRdb processed the multiplex PCR reads anew with MiXCR; each CDR3 protein has one entry. The sample contains approximately 300,000 distinct CDR3 sequences, about 60% of which appear only once. Sequencing input: peripheral blood. These receptors were taken from a man in his forties with primary liver carcinoma and hepatitis B virus infection.

The V call is TRBV24-1, the J call TRBJ2-1; no reliable D call. Germline V gene lookup returns CDR1 KGHDR and CDR2 SFDVKD. The CDR3 sequence is 16 residues long. Trimming removed 3 bases at V and 0 bases at J, with 11 bases between. The CDR3: CATSDPDTGSYNEQFF. DNA for the CDR3: TGTGCCACCAGTGATCCTGACACCGGCTCCTACAATGAGCAGTTCTTC.

A remark on this clonotype: One junction end does not reproduce the germline sequence, and a read error may be involved. The chain employs TRBV10-2 and TRBJ2-1; no clear D. Germline lookup yields CDR1 WSHSY and CDR2 SAAADI. CDR3 length: 12 residues. CDR3 protein: CASSHGYNGQFF. CDR3 bases: TGCGCCAGCAGCCACGGGTATAATGGGCAGTTCTTC.

This clonotype qualifies as medium-sized. The rearrangement uses TRBV11-2 and TRBJ2-1; D unclear. This CDR3 spans 13 amino acids. V shed 3 bases and J shed 10 bases, with 13 bases lying between them. Germline V CDR1 and CDR2: SGHAT, FQNNGV. This CDR3 is CASSLYTSGEQFF. CDR3 DNA sequence: TGTGCCAGCAGCTTGTACACCTCGGGCGAGCAGTTCTTC.

The chain couples TRBV6-1 to TRBJ2-7; D uncertain. V was pared by 7 bases and J by 3 bases, with 16 bases between. This CDR3 contains 14 residues. In germline, CDR1 is MNHNS, CDR2 SASEGT. The CDR3 DNA reads as TGTGCCAGCAATCTCGTCCGAAGCAGCTACGAGCAGTACTTC. This sequence encodes CASNLVRSSYEQYF.

This rearrangement joins TRBV7-2 to TRBJ2-7, with D perhaps assigned TRBD1 or TRBD2 (5 bases each). V was trimmed by 0 bases and J by 5 bases, leaving 14 bases between them. CDR1 is SGHTA, CDR2 FQGNSA, per germline. CDR3 length: 15 amino acids. CDR3 amino acids: CASSLAPGPGHEQYF. CDR3 DNA: TGTGCCAGCAGCTTAGCCCCGGGACCAGGACACGAGCAGTACTTC.

Worth noting for this clonotype: A much larger clone lies a single base off, so this may be a read error. The V gene is TRBV6-2 or TRBV6-3, the J gene TRBJ2-7; the D gene is possibly TRBD1 (6 bases). Germline loops: CDR1 MNHEY, CDR2 SVGEGT. The CDR3 spans 12 residues. The CDR3 loop is CTIQGSGYEQYF. The DNA of the CDR3 is TGTACCATACAGGGAAGTGGGTACGAGCAGTACTTC.

A remark on this clonotype: A read error may be the cause here, since a much bigger clone is one base away. The chain uses TRBV6-1 and TRBJ2-1; 8 bases align to TRBD2. Germline V lookup: CDR1 MNHNS, CDR2 SASEGT. This CDR3 contains 15 residues. Losses at the gene ends were 8 bases for V and 5 bases for J; bases not matched to a gene: 11. CDR3 nucleotide sequence: TGTGCCAGCGCCTTATCGGGACTAGTAAACAATGAGCAGTTCTTC. Encoded protein: CASALSGLVNNEQFF.

The chain couples TRBV28 to TRBJ2-7, with D possibly called TRBD1 or TRBD2 (6 bases each). Per the germline V gene, CDR1 is MDHEN and CDR2 is SYDVKM. Trimming shortened V by 6 bases and J by 4 bases, and 19 bases separated the two germline ends. The CDR3 runs to 15 residues. CDR3 coding DNA: TGTGCCAGCAGCCCTTTGGGGGGCGCTGGGTACGAGCAGTACTTC. This codes for CASSPLGGAGYEQYF.

Regarding this clonotype: Relative to the germline gene, one junction end is altered; a read error may explain this. The CDR3 coding sequence is TGTGCCGGCAGCCCAAGAGCTAGCGGGAGTAGTATTTGGAACACCGGGGAGCTGTTTTTT. Translated, it gives CAGSPRASGSSIWNTGELFF. J is TRBJ2-2 and V is TRBV13; 10 nucleotides align to TRBD2. The CDR3 consists of 20 residues. The V gene's germline CDR1 is PRHDT and CDR2 FYEKMQ (reference sequence).

Comments on this clonotype: At one boundary the junction diverges from the germline segment, which might be a read error. This chain links TRBV11-3 with TRBJ2-1, with D tentatively TRBD2 (5 bases). CDR1 SGHNT and CDR2 YENEEA come from the germline V gene. The CDR3 totals 13 residues. The CDR3 sequence: CARSLGRLGEQFF. CDR3 bases: TGTGCCAGGAGCTTAGGGAGACTCGGTGAGCAGTTCTTC.

For this clonotype: This may arise from a read error, as a much more abundant clone is one base away. The rearrangement links TRBV4-1 to TRBJ1-4; D is unresolved. This CDR3 spans 15 amino acids. The germline V gene has CDR1 MGHRA and CDR2 YSYEKL. The CDR3 reads CANSARGTSGEKLFF. As DNA, the CDR3 is TGCGCCAACAGCGCCCGAGGAACAAGCGGGGAAAAACTGTTTTTT.

A word on this clonotype: Here the CDR3 omits its conserved ending phenylalanine or tryptophan, so a read error is the likely source. No DNA is shown, since the ends of the CDR3 on it are uncertain; the CDR3 is the one TCRdb lists. The chain joins TRBV4-2 to TRBJ2-2; no check of the table's D call, TRBD2, against the DNA was made. Both ends counted, the CDR3 spans 19 residues. Germline CDR1 reads LGHNA; CDR2 reads YNFKEQ. CDR3 amino acids: CASSQGQGLAGGGTGELFL.

About this clonotype itself: The junction departs from germline at one end; a sequencing error may be responsible. The chain employs TRBV11-3 and TRBJ2-3; 11 nucleotides match TRBD2. The length of the CDR3 is 15 residues. Germline CDR1 reads SGHNT; CDR2 reads YENEEA. CDR3 DNA: TGTGCCAGCAACCGTCGGACTAGCGGGTTCGATATGCAGTATTTT. Protein sequence: CASNRRTSGFDMQYF.

Regarding this clonotype: This clone may be a read error of a much larger clone one base away. This chain connects TRBV6-1 to TRBJ2-2; no clear D gene. The germline CDR1 and CDR2 sequences are MNHNS and SASEGT. The V end lost 5 bases, the J end lost 8 bases, and 24 bases lay between the germline ends. The CDR3 extends over 17 amino acids. The CDR3 nucleotides read TGTGCCAGCAGTAAAGTTCGTGGGCCCGCTGAGTTAGGGGAGCTGTTTTTT. Its protein product is CASSKVRGPAELGELFF.

In its sample, this clonotype was seen many times. In DNA form, the CDR3 reads TGCAGCGCCATGGACAGGTCGGGGGGCACTGAAGCTTTCTTT. It encodes CSAMDRSGGTEAFF. This chain links TRBV29-1 with TRBJ1-1; TRBD1 matches 7 bases. CDR1 is SQVTM and CDR2 is ANQGSEA in the germline V gene. V lost 7 bases, J lost 4 bases, and 12 bases stayed unmatched. The CDR3 length is 14 residues.

In regard to this clonotype: It may be a read error: a sequence one base away is much more abundant. The V and J genes are TRBV6-2 or TRBV6-3 and TRBJ2-1; 11 nucleotides line up with TRBD2. V trimming: 5 bases; J trimming: 8 bases; junction bases outside the gene matches: 8. Looked up from germline, CDR1 is MNHEY and CDR2 is SVGEGT. The CDR3 has 15 residues. The CDR3, as DNA: TGTGCCAGCAGTGATCTAGCGGGAGGCCTCCATGAGCAGTTCTTC. It codes for CASSDLAGGLHEQFF.

This clonotype occurred once. The junction shows a germline mismatch at one end, possibly a read error. The gene calls are TRBV4-1 and TRBJ2-2, with 8 nucleotides matching TRBD2. This CDR3 is built from 17 residues. Germline CDR1 MGHRA, CDR2 YSYEKL. CDR3 amino acids: CASTQNRAGANTGELFF. The CDR3 DNA sequence: TGCGCCAGCACCCAAAATAGAGCGGGAGCGAACACCGGGGAGCTGTTTTTT.

In regard to this clonotype: A much larger clone is a single base away; this may be a read error. This chain connects TRBV29-1 to TRBJ2-1, with D tentatively TRBD1 (5 bases). Germline loops: CDR1 SQVTM, CDR2 ANQGSEA. The V and J ends lost 6 bases and 7 bases respectively, with 13 bases between them. CDR3 length: 12 amino acids. CDR3 loop: CSVHQDSNEQFF. CDR3 bases: TGCAGCGTGCATCAAGACAGTAATGAGCAGTTCTTC.

Remarks on this clonotype: Here the CDR3 omits its conserved ending phenylalanine or tryptophan, so a read error is the likely source. The V call is TRBV4-2, the J call TRBJ2-1; TRBD2 aligns across 9 bases. The junction had 13 bases not matched to a gene; V was cut back by 10 bases and J by 6 bases. The CDR3 sequence is 15 residues long. The germline CDR1 and CDR2 sequences are LGHNA and YNFKEQ. CDR3 DNA: TGTGCCAACTCTACACCGGGACTAGCCATCAATGAGCAGTTCCTC. Translation gives CANSTPGLAINEQFL.

This clonotype has more than one count but fewer than ten. This sequence joins TRBV12-3 or TRBV12-4 and TRBJ2-5, with 8 bases fitting TRBD2. J was trimmed by 5 bases and V by 5 bases; bases with no gene match: 10. The CDR3 loop spans 15 amino acids. The CDR3 sequence is CASSPYSGGRETQYF. The CDR3 DNA reads as TGTGCCAGCAGTCCATATAGCGGCGGGAGGGAGACCCAGTACTTC.

As for this clonotype: This may be a read error: a much more frequent sequence differs by one nucleotide. The chain has TRBV5-4 and TRBJ2-3; D ambiguous. This CDR3 is 12 amino acids long. V dropped 4 bases and J dropped 8 bases, with 11 bases sitting between them. The V gene's germline CDR1 is SGHNT and CDR2 YYREEE (reference sequence). This CDR3 reads CASSITGVTQYF. CDR3 DNA: TGTGCCAGCAGCATTACTGGAGTTACGCAGTATTTT.

Notes on this clonotype: Germline is not matched at one junction end, which may reflect a read error. The chain combines TRBV4-1 with TRBJ1-1; D is unclear. CDR3 length: 14 amino acids. From germline, CDR1 is MGHRA and CDR2 YSYEKL. The CDR3 DNA sequence: TGTGCCAGCCGCCAAGGTTTTCTCCGGACTGAAGCTTTCTTT. Translation: CASRQGFLRTEAFF.

This clonotype occurred a few times. This sequence joins TRBV9 and TRBJ2-7; D perhaps matches TRBD1 (7 bases). Germline V gene lookup returns CDR1 SGDLS and CDR2 YYNGEE. With 0 bases removed from V and 0 bases from J, the gap between germline ends came to 10 bases. This CDR3 is built from 15 residues. CDR3 DNA sequence: TGTGCCAGCAGCGTAGGCGGGACAGCCTCCTACGAGCAGTACTTC. Amino acids: CASSVGGTASYEQYF.

To note about this clonotype: One end of the junction fails to match germline, which may point to a read error. This chain joins TRBV11-2 and TRBJ2-1; no reliable D call. The CDR3 spans 13 residues. Per germline, CDR1 SGHAT and CDR2 FQNNGV. CDR3 in amino acids: CASSCPGYNEQFF. CDR3 coding DNA: TGTGCCAGCAGCTGCCCAGGATACAACGAGCAGTTCTTC. Using reference TRBV11-2 and TRBJ2-1 for the parts outside the CDR3, the full variable domain is EAGVAQSPRYKIIEKRQSVAFWCNPISGHATLYWYQQILGQGPKLLIQFQNNGVVDDSQLPKDRFSAERLKGVDSTLKIQPAKLEDSAVYLCASSCPGYNEQFFGPGTRLTVL.

On this clonotype itself: Just one base apart from a much larger clone, this may be a read error. The chain links TRBV4-1 to TRBJ2-3; TRBD2 aligns across 8 bases. The germline V gene has CDR1 MGHRA and CDR2 YSYEKL. V lost 1 base to trimming and J lost 1 base; unmatched junction nucleotides: 7. The CDR3 contains 17 residues. The CDR3 loop reads CASSQGVGTSRTDTQYF. The CDR3 DNA sequence: TGCGCCAGCAGCCAAGGAGTCGGGACTAGTCGCACAGATACGCAGTATTTT.